This T cell receptor (beta chain) originates from a study of cytomegalovirus exposure and HLA in healthy donors. In this sample, this clone turned up once. What it recognizes is unknown. Study-level points and caveats: Later, an analysis showed that TCR beta chains associated with HLA were more clonally expanded than others that were equally common.

Germline V gene sequence: CDR1 GTSNPN, CDR2 SVGIG (reference sequence). The CDR3 length is 14 residues. V lost 5 bases to trimming and J lost 6 bases; unmatched junction nucleotides: 6. The PCR employed 60 Vbeta primers together with 13 Jbeta primers. Assay: immunoSEQ multiplex PCR; the TCRdb copy retains only in-frame clones and omits some. The table lists more than 70,000 clones, around four fifths of them singletons. This chain connects TRBV30 to TRBJ2-2, with 10 positions matching TRBD1. Sequenced sample: PBMCs. The TCR sequence derives from a man aged 45-65 years in good health and CMV-seropositive. The CDR3: CAWDRGREAGELFF. The CDR3 nucleotides read TGTGCCTGGGACAGGGGGCGCGAGGCCGGGGAGCTGTTTTTT.